This T cell receptor (beta chain) was identified during a study of human T cells and chemical hapten exposure. From germline, CDR1 is SNHLY and CDR2 FYNNEI. Trimming pared 0 bases from V and 5 bases from J, leaving 2 bases between. The CDR3 has 11 amino acids. Time point: patch test 1, 2 weeks after DPC sensitization. This sample's treatment: therapeutic diphenylcyclopropenone sensitization with weekly scalp DPC. One entry per CDR3 protein, called by TCRdb with MiXCR from the RACE reads. Found here are approximately 400,000 distinct CDR3 sequences, 4.8% of them singletons; the top ten hold approximately 2.5%. This clonotype was recorded at least ten times.

This material consisted of whole blood, taken in connection with sensitization to the hapten diphenylcyclopropenone (DPC). The receptor was isolated from a woman between 50 and 59 years old with alopecia areata. Some clones in this sample may be carry-over from other donors' samples. The chain carries TRBV2 and TRBJ2-7, with no clear D. The CDR3 loop reads CASSEAHEQYF. CDR3 nucleotide sequence: TGTGCCAGCAGTGAAGCGCACGAGCAGTACTTC.